A selection of T cell receptor beta chains follows, all from one sample in a study of blood T cell repertoires in COVID-19. Using immunoSEQ multiplex PCR, the repertoire was profiled, and TCRdb retains in-frame clones only, with some absent. Here the sample spans around 110,000 clones, 82% being singletons. Input material: peripheral blood. These receptors came from a woman between 65 and 79 years old with acute or convalescent COVID-19. CDR3s leave out the opening cysteine and the closing phenylalanine or tryptophan. Fields, in order: clone size, V gene, J gene, CDR3 protein. Part of the rows lack a size; the others show once, few, many or a class for expanded clones.

clone_size: few
v_call: TRBV7-2
j_call: TRBJ1-2
cdr3_aa: ASSLATGVPYT

clone_size: NA
v_call: TRBV19
j_call: TRBJ1-5
cdr3_aa: ASSITGVQPQH

clone_size: NA
v_call: TRBV11-3
j_call: TRBJ2-5
cdr3_aa: ASSLDGVFKETQY

clone_size: once
v_call: TRBV2
j_call: TRBJ1-1
cdr3_aa: ASSLGSTASTEAF

clone_size: NA
v_call: TRBV19
j_call: TRBJ1-1
cdr3_aa: ASIGMMNTEAF

clone_size: NA
v_call: TRBV5-5
j_call: TRBJ1-4
cdr3_aa: ASSRLQGIEKLF

clone_size: NA
v_call: TRBV11-2
j_call: TRBJ2-2
cdr3_aa: ASSLRPGTSGANTGELF

clone_size: NA
v_call: TRBV30
j_call: TRBJ2-7
cdr3_aa: AWSRGNQVEQY

clone_size: NA
v_call: TRBV29-1
j_call: TRBJ1-5
cdr3_aa: SVEDGGNQPQH

clone_size: NA
v_call: TRBV7-8
j_call: TRBJ2-7
cdr3_aa: ASSPLSSSREQY

clone_size: NA
v_call: TRBV7-2
j_call: TRBJ2-3
cdr3_aa: ASSLVGGTITDTQY

clone_size: NA
v_call: TRBV18
j_call: TRBJ1-4
cdr3_aa: ASSPQRTRVNEKLF

clone_size: NA
v_call: TRBV2
j_call: TRBJ1-1
cdr3_aa: ASSVRQVNTEAF

clone_size: NA
v_call: TRBV20-1
j_call: TRBJ2-1
cdr3_aa: SASRPRGGVYNEQF

clone_size: NA
v_call: TRBV19
j_call: TRBJ1-4
cdr3_aa: ASSKQSRGEKLF

clone_size: NA
v_call: TRBV4-3
j_call: TRBJ1-2
cdr3_aa: ASSRGLGDYGYT

clone_size: NA
v_call: TRBV27
j_call: TRBJ2-2
cdr3_aa: ASSTGNTGELF

clone_size: NA
v_call: TRBV5-1
j_call: TRBJ2-6
cdr3_aa: ASSNRGSSGANVLT

clone_size: NA
v_call: TRBV5-1
j_call: TRBJ2-5
cdr3_aa: ASSPPGGVETQY

clone_size: NA
v_call: TRBV5-1
j_call: TRBJ2-2
cdr3_aa: ASSVGQGYGELF

clone_size: few
v_call: TRBV7-2
j_call: TRBJ2-1
cdr3_aa: ASSLGTYNEQF

clone_size: NA
v_call: TRBV9
j_call: TRBJ1-2
cdr3_aa: ASRGVADYGYT

clone_size: once
v_call: TRBV3-1/TRBV3-2
j_call: TRBJ2-1
cdr3_aa: ASSQGQGFLGNEQF

clone_size: NA
v_call: TRBV4-3
j_call: TRBJ2-3
cdr3_aa: ASSQDAGADTQY

clone_size: NA
v_call: TRBV6-6
j_call: TRBJ2-7
cdr3_aa: ASRQGAPYEQY

clone_size: NA
v_call: TRBV10-3
j_call: TRBJ2-2
cdr3_aa: AISGTGTEPGELF

clone_size: NA
v_call: TRBV5-1
j_call: TRBJ1-3
cdr3_aa: ASSLVFAGLGNTIY

clone_size: NA
v_call: TRBV7-8
j_call: TRBJ1-1
cdr3_aa: ASSLIGPAEGALGTEAF

clone_size: NA
v_call: TRBV11-1
j_call: TRBJ2-2
cdr3_aa: ASSSQGAGELF

clone_size: NA
v_call: TRBV27
j_call: TRBJ1-1
cdr3_aa: ASSFGPPYRGLNTEAF

clone_size: NA
v_call: TRBV30
j_call: TRBJ1-2
cdr3_aa: AWSVRGGGLYGYT

clone_size: once
v_call: TRBV4-2
j_call: TRBJ2-5
cdr3_aa: ASSQDLRAGGRKETQY

clone_size: NA
v_call: TRBV18
j_call: TRBJ2-1
cdr3_aa: ASSPPLAGPTGEQF

clone_size: NA
v_call: TRBV6-2/TRBV6-3
j_call: TRBJ1-1
cdr3_aa: ASSLTPTVNTEAF

clone_size: NA
v_call: TRBV25-1
j_call: TRBJ1-4
cdr3_aa: ASSAPGTDNEKLF

clone_size: once
v_call: TRBV12-3/TRBV12-4
j_call: TRBJ2-4
cdr3_aa: ASSLYGEGIQY

clone_size: NA
v_call: TRBV5-1
j_call: TRBJ1-6
cdr3_aa: ASSLAGGVPLH

clone_size: NA
v_call: TRBV5-6
j_call: TRBJ2-5
cdr3_aa: ASSLDLATEETQY

clone_size: NA
v_call: TRBV10-3
j_call: TRBJ2-2
cdr3_aa: AIRQGADTGELF

clone_size: NA
v_call: TRBV4-3
j_call: TRBJ1-2
cdr3_aa: ASSQGDDSYNYGYT

clone_size: once
v_call: TRBV5-1
j_call: TRBJ2-3
cdr3_aa: ASSSTSGGADTQY

clone_size: NA
v_call: TRBV18
j_call: TRBJ1-2
cdr3_aa: ASSPWTGYGYT

clone_size: few
v_call: TRBV6-5
j_call: TRBJ2-7
cdr3_aa: ASSLTSTTYEQY

clone_size: medium-sized
v_call: TRBV10-1
j_call: TRBJ2-2
cdr3_aa: ASSEGTLNTGELF

clone_size: NA
v_call: TRBV21-1
j_call: TRBJ2-2
cdr3_aa: ASSKLGLALNTGELF

clone_size: NA
v_call: TRBV9
j_call: TRBJ1-3
cdr3_aa: ASSVSFRVSGNTIY

clone_size: few
v_call: TRBV12-3/TRBV12-4
j_call: TRBJ1-1
cdr3_aa: ASSLRQNTEAF

clone_size: NA
v_call: TRBV30
j_call: TRBJ2-3
cdr3_aa: AWSLSTDTQY

clone_size: NA
v_call: TRBV19
j_call: TRBJ1-6
cdr3_aa: ASSISRRGDSPLH

clone_size: NA
v_call: TRBV27
j_call: TRBJ1-5
cdr3_aa: ASTRGAGQPQH

clone_size: once
v_call: TRBV24-1
j_call: TRBJ2-3
cdr3_aa: ATSDLDRGDSTDTQY

clone_size: NA
v_call: TRBV7-8
j_call: TRBJ1-2
cdr3_aa: ASSRQTYYGYT

clone_size: NA
v_call: TRBV13
j_call: TRBJ1-2
cdr3_aa: ASSKTGESYGYT

clone_size: NA
v_call: TRBV3-1/TRBV3-2
j_call: TRBJ2-7
cdr3_aa: ASSRQGANEQY

clone_size: once
v_call: TRBV4-1
j_call: TRBJ1-2
cdr3_aa: ASSQAQGAGGYT

clone_size: NA
v_call: TRBV18
j_call: TRBJ2-5
cdr3_aa: ASSPRGLAGGSQETQY

clone_size: NA
v_call: TRBV12-3/TRBV12-4
j_call: TRBJ1-2
cdr3_aa: ASSGSYGYT